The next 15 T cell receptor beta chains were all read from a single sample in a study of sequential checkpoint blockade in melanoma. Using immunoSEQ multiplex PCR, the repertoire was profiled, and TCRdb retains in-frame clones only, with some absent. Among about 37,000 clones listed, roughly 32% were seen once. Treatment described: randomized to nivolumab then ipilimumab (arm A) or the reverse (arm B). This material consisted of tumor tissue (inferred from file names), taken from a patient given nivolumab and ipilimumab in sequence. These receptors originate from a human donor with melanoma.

This CDR3 is CASSFEGGDQPQHF. CDR3 in DNA: TGCGCCAGCAGCTTCGAAGGGGGTGATCAGCCCCAGCATTTT. The chain is built from TRBV5-1 and TRBJ1-5; D may be TRBD1 (6 bases). The V end lost 2 bases, the J end lost 5 bases, and 11 bases lay between the germline ends. Germline V gives CDR1 SGHRS, CDR2 YFSETQ. CDR3 size: 14 residues.

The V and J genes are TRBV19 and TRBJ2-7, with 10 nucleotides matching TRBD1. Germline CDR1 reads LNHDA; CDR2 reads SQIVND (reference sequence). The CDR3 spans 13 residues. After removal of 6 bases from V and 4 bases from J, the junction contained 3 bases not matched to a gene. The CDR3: CASRPDRGYEQYF. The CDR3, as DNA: TGTGCCAGTAGGCCGGACAGGGGGTACGAGCAGTACTTC.

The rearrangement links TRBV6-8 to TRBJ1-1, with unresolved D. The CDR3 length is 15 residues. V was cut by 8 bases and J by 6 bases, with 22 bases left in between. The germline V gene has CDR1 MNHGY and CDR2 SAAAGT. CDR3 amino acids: CASLRLPLKIAEAFF. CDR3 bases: TGTGCCAGCCTGCGACTGCCATTGAAGATCGCTGAAGCTTTCTTT.

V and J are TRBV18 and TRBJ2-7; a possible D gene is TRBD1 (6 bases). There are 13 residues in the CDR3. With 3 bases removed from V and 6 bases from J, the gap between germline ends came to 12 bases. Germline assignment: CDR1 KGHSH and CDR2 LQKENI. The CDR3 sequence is CASSPGTQGEQYF. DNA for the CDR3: TGTGCCAGCTCACCGGGAACACAGGGCGAGCAGTACTTC.

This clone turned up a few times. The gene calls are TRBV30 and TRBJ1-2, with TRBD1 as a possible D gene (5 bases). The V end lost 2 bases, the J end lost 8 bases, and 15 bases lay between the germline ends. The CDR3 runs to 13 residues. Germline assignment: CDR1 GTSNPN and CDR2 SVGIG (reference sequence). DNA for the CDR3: TGTGCCTGGAGTTCACAGAGGGGCCAGGGCTACACCTTC. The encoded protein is CAWSSQRGQGYTF.

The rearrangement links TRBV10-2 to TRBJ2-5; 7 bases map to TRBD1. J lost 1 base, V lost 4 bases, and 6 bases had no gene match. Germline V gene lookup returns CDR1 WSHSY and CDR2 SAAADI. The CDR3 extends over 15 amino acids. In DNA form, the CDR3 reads TGCGCCAGCAGTGCGATCGACAGGGTCCAAGAGACCCAGTACTTC. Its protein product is CASSAIDRVQETQYF.

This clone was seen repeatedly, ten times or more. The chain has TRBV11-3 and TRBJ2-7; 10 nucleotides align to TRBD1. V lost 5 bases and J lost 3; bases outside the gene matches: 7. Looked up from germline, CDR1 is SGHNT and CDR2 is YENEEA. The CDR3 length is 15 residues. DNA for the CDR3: TGTGCCAGCAGCCCGTTACGGACAGGGGGCTACGAGCAGTACTTC. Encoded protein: CASSPLRTGGYEQYF. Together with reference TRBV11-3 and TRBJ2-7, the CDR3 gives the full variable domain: EAGVVQSPRYKIIEKKQPVAFWCNPISGHNTLYWYLQNLGQGPELLIRYENEEAVDDSQLPKDRFSAERLKGVDSTLKIQPAELGDSAVYLCASSPLRTGGYEQYFGPGTRLTVT.

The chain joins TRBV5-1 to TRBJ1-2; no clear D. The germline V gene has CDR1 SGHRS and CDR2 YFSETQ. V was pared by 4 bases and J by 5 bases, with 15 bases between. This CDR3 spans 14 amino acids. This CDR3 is CASSVDLQSYGYTF. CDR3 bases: TGCGCCAGCAGCGTGGACCTCCAGAGTTATGGCTACACCTTC. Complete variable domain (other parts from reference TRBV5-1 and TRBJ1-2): KAGVTQTPRYLIKTRGQQVTLSCSPISGHRSVSWYQQTPGQGLQFLFEYFSETQRNKGNFPGRFSGRQFSNSRSEMNVSTLELGDSALYLCASSVDLQSYGYTFGSGTRLTVV.

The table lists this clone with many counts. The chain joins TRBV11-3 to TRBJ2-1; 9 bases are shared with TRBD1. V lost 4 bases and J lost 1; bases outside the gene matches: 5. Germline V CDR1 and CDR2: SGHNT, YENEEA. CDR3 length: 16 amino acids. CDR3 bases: TGTGCCAGCAGCTCATACGGGACAGGGTCCTACAATGAGCAGTTCTTC. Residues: CASSSYGTGSYNEQFF.

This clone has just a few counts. The CDR3 sequence is CASSLQGHTEAFF. The DNA for the CDR3 is TGTGCCAGCAGTTTGCAGGGGCACACTGAAGCTTTCTTT. The chain recombines TRBV28 with TRBJ1-1, with a weak D call TRBD1 (6 bases). This CDR3 has 13 amino acids. CDR1 is MDHEN and CDR2 is SYDVKM in the germline V gene. V dropped 3 bases and J dropped 3 bases, with 8 bases sitting between them.

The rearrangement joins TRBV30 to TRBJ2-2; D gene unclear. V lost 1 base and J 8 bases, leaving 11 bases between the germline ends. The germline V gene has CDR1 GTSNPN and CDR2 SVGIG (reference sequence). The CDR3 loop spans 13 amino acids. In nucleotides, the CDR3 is TGTGCCTGGAGTGGGGTTATAGTGGGGGAGCTGTTTTTT. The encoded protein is CAWSGVIVGELFF.

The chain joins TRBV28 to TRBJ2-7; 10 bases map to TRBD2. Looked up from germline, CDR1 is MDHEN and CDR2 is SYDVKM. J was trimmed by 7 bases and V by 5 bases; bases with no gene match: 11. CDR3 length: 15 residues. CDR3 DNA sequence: TGTGCCAGCAGTGCATCCGGGACTAGCGAGTGGGAGCAGTACTTC. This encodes CASSASGTSEWEQYF.

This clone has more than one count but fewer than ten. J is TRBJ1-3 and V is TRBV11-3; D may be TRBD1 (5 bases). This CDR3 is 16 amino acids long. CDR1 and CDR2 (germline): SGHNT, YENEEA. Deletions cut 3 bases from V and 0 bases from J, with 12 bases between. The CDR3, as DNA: TGTGCCAGCAGCTTTGGTGGGGGTAACTCTGGAAACACCATATATTTT. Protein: CASSFGGGNSGNTIYF.

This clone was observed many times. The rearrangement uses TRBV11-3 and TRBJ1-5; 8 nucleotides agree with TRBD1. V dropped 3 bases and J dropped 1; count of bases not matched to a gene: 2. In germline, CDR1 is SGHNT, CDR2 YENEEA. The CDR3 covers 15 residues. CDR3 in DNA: TGTGCCAGCAGCTTGACAGGGGTCAGCAATCAGCCCCAGCATTTT. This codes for CASSLTGVSNQPQHF.

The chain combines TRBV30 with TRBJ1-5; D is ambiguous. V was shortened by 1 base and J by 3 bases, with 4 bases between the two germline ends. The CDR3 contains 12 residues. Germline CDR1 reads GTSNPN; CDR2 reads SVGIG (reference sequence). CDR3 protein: CAWSGVNQPQHF. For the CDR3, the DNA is TGTGCCTGGAGTGGGGTCAATCAGCCCCAGCATTTT.